These 6 T cell receptor beta chains came from one sample sequenced in a study of CD8 T cells in ankylosing spondylitis. TCRdb reanalysed the 5' RACE reads using MiXCR and keeps one entry per CDR3 protein. Of under 150,000 distinct CDR3 sequences in the sample, roughly 15% were seen once. Sequences were obtained from blood, either unsorted or a sorted T cell fraction (not recorded which). These receptors originate from a female donor with ankylosing spondylitis or in good health (not recorded which).

This clonotype came up a few times. V is TRBV20-1 and J is TRBJ2-5, with no clear D. CDR3 size: 10 residues. Trimming left V 3 bases short and J 3 bases short, with 2 bases between. CDR1 is DFQATT, CDR2 SNEGSKA, per germline (reference sequence). Here the CDR3 DNA reads TGCAGTGCTAGGGAAGAGACCCAGTACTTC. Protein: CSAREETQYF.

In this sample, this clonotype turned up many times. The V call is TRBV28, the J call TRBJ1-5; D remains unclear. The V and J ends lost 6 bases and 3 bases respectively, with 15 bases between them. Germline CDR1 is MDHEN and CDR2 is SYDVKM. The CDR3 is 15 residues long. CDR3 bases: TGTGCCAGCAGACGGTCAGCCCCTGCCAATCAGCCCCAGCATTTT. It translates to CASRRSAPANQPQHF.

This clonotype was seen at least ten times. The chain has TRBV9 and TRBJ1-2; D gene ambiguous. V lost 0 bases to trimming and J lost 13 bases, with 13 bases between them. Germline-derived CDR1 and CDR2 are SGDLS and YYNGEE. This CDR3 has 12 residues. DNA for the CDR3: TGTGCCAGCAGCGTAGTATCGGCCCCCATCACCTTC. This gives the protein CASSVVSAPITF.

The chain is built from TRBV30 and TRBJ2-2; D call uncertain. The CDR3 totals 16 residues. Germline lookup yields CDR1 GTSNPN and CDR2 SVGIG (reference sequence). The V and J ends lost 4 bases and 5 bases respectively, with 20 bases between them. DNA for the CDR3: TGTGCCTGGAACCTTGAAGGGCCAGGATGGACCGGGGAGCTGTTTTTT. Its translation: CAWNLEGPGWTGELFF.

This clonotype was seen ten or more times. As DNA, the CDR3 is TGTGCCATCAGCGGCGTAAAAGAGACCCAGTACTTC. Translating it yields CAISGVKETQYF. J is TRBJ2-5 and V is TRBV10-3; the D is unclear. V was cut by 6 bases and J by 3 bases, with 8 bases left in between. CDR3 length: 12 residues. Germline assignment: CDR1 ENHRY and CDR2 SYGVKD.

This clonotype was seen more than once but under ten times. The genes are TRBV7-9 and TRBJ1-2; a weak D match, TRBD1 (5 bases). The CDR3 length is 13 residues. V was cut by 11 bases and J by 8 bases, with 21 bases left in between. Germline CDR1 reads SEHNR; CDR2 reads FQNEAQ (reference sequence). CDR3 sequence reads: CAGSATTVGGYTF. DNA of the CDR3: TGTGCCGGTAGTGCGACGACAGTCGGGGGCTACACCTTC.